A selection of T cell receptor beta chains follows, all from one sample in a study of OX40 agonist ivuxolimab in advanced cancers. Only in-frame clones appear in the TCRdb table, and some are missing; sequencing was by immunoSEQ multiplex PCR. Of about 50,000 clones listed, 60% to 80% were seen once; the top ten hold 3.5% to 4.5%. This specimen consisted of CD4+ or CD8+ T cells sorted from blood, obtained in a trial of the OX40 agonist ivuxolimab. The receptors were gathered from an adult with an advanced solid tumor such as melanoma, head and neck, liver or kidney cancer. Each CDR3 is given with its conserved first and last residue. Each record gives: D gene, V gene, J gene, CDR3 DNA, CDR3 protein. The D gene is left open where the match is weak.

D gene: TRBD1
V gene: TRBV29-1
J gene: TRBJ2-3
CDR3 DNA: TGCAGCGTGGTACAGGGGGCGACAGATACGCAGTATTTT
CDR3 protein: CSVVQGATDTQYF

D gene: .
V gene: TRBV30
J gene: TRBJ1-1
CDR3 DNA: TGTGCCTGGAGTGTATCCCCCACCGGGCAGGGAGGGGAAGCTTTCTTT
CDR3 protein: CAWSVSPTGQGGEAFF

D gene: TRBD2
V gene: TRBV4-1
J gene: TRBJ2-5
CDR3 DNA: TGCGCCAGCCAACCCCCGGGCGGGAGGCAAGAGACCCAGTACTTC
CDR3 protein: CASQPPGGRQETQYF

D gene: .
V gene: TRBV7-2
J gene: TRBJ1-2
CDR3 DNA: TGTGCCAGCAGCCCGTATCGGGATCTGGGAGGCTACACCTTC
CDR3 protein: CASSPYRDLGGYTF

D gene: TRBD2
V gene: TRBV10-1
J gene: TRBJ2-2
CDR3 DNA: TGCGCCAGCAGTGAATGGGGGGGAACCGGGGAGCTGTTTTTT
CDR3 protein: CASSEWGGTGELFF

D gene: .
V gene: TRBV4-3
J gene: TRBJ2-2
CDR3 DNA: TGCGCCAGCAGCCAATTGGCCTCCACCGGGGAGCTGTTTTTT
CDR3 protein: CASSQLASTGELFF

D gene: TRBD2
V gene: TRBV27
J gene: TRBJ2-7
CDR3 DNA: TGTGCCAGCAGTCCCGGGACTAGCGGGAGTTACGAGCAGTACTTC
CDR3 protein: CASSPGTSGSYEQYF

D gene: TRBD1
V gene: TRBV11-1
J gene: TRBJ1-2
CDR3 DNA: TGTGCCAGCAGCTTAGGCCTGGACAGGACAAGCTATGGCTACACCTTC
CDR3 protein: CASSLGLDRTSYGYTF

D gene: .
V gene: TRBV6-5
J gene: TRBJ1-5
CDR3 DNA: TGTGCCAGCAGTTACAACGCAGCTTGGTGGCAGCCCCAGCATTTT
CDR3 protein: CASSYNAAWWQPQHF

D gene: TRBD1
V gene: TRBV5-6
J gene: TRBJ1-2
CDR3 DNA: TGTGCCAGCAGCTCGTACGACAGGGTGGCGAGCTATGGCTACACCTTC
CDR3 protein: CASSSYDRVASYGYTF

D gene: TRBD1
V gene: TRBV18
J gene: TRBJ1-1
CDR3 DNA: TGTGCCAGCTCACGGGGACAGAAAATAGGGAACACTGAAGCTTTCTTT
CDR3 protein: CASSRGQKIGNTEAFF